This T cell receptor (beta chain) was observed in a study of CD8 T cells in Susac syndrome. Study observations and caveats: It was in TEMRA cells and active patients that Susac CD8+ clonal expansion peaked.

About this clonotype: Its target is unknown.

It was with random hexamers that roughly 0.45 to 1 ug RNA was reverse transcribed. Multiplex PCR with immunoSEQ amplified the TCR beta CDR3 across 54 Vbeta and 13 Jbeta. TCRdb re-derived calls from the immunoSEQ multiplex PCR reads in MiXCR, one entry per CDR3 protein. The sample holds under 95,000 distinct CDR3 sequences, around 95% seen once. The V gene lost 2 bases and the J gene lost 0 bases, with 17 bases spanning the gap. Germline V gives CDR1 DFQATT, CDR2 SNEGSKA (reference sequence). The CDR3 is 16 residues long. TEMRA cells were enriched by FACS, and CD4+ and CD8+ T cells were negatively isolated.

The rearrangement joins TRBV20-1 to TRBJ2-7; possibly TRBD1 for D (5 bases). Sequencing was performed on CD8+ T cells from PBMCs. The source is a human donor with Susac syndrome. CDR3 bases: TGCAGTGCTAGACATCGACAGCTTGCTCCCTCCTACGAGCAGTACTTC. Amino acid sequence: CSARHRQLAPSYEQYF.